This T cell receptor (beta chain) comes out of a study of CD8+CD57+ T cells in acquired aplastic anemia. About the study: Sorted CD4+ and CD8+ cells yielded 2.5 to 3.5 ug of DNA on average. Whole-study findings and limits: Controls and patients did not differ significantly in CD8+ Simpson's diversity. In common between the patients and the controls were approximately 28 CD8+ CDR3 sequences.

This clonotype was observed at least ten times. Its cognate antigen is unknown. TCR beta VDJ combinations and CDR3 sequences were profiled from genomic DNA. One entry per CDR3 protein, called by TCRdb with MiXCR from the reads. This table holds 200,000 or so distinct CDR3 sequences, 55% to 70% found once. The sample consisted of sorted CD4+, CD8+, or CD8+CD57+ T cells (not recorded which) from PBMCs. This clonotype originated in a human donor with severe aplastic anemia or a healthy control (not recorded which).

Here the CDR3 reads CASSLGGLLMTDTQYF. The CDR3 DNA reads as TGTGCCAGCAGCCTTGGGGGCCTGCTAATGACAGATACGCAGTATTTT. The rearrangement uses TRBV7-2 and TRBJ2-3, with a possible D match to TRBD1 (6 bases). This CDR3 is 16 amino acids long. CDR1 is SGHTA, CDR2 FQGNSA, per germline. Trimming removed 5 bases from V and 3 bases from J, with 18 bases in between.